This T cell receptor beta chain originates from a study of regulatory T cells in long-lasting Graves disease. According to the study, TCR beta libraries were built with iRepertoire HTBI primers and CDR3-region Arm-PCR. TCRdb recomputed calls from the multiplex PCR reads with MiXCR, one row per CDR3 protein. The sample lists some 450,000 distinct CDR3 sequences, roughly 15% occurring once. Only one count was recorded for this clonotype. Antigen unknown. Time point here: newly diagnosed GD, antithyroid drugs for less than 3 months. With RNA extracted from PBMCs as input, the TCR library was made. General study results and limits: Accuracy could have been hurt by small sample size. Persistent patients shared more public clonotypes (2,741) than new patients (about 930). With persistent disease, TRBV28, TRBJ1-2 and TRBJ2-5 were the favored segments.

The germline V gene encodes CDR1 MNHEY and CDR2 SMNVEV (reference sequence). V lost 3 bases, J lost 0 bases, and 9 bases lay in between. The CDR3 has 15 amino acids. This sample also belongs to another study, concerning T cells in Graves' hyperthyroidism and ophthalmopathy. That source reports: Subjects aged 18 to 65 presented with newly diagnosed hyperthyroidism of less than 2 months' duration.

The chain carries TRBV27 and TRBJ1-5; D remains ambiguous. Sequencing used peripheral blood mononuclear cells (PBMCs), obtained at new diagnosis, from a patient treated with antithyroid drugs. The sequence came from a woman in her 30s with Graves disease. The CDR3 loop is CASSFDPYSNQPQHF. As DNA, the CDR3 is TGTGCCAGCAGTTTTGACCCATATAGCAATCAGCCCCAGCATTTT.